This T cell receptor beta chain was sequenced in a study of tumor-infiltrating lymphocytes in glioblastoma multiforme listed by TCRdb under 2017. Background on the whole study: The study tested whether intratumoral genomic heterogeneity fosters TIL diversity by jointly investigating somatic mutations, TIL diversity and immune response activity.

General conclusions and limits of the study: Clone frequencies may be distorted by RNA-based TCR sequencing because unequal numbers of TCR transcripts are carried by T cells. Generalizability is limited because the TCR and somatic mutation analysis included only one glioblastoma patient. T cells were not sorted into functional subsets, and such sorting was noted by the authors as a future improvement.

The CDR3 sequence runs 13 residues, both termini included. Solely the CDR3 DNA is kept, with 39 bases framed from the first base. The AllPrep DNA/RNA mini kit was used to purify genomic DNA and total RNA simultaneously from each of the 9 to 10 tumor samples. Every RNA sample had an OD 260/280 ratio above 1.9 and an RNA integrity number above 6.5. The table lists this clonotype with a few counts. Its cognate antigen has yet to be identified. Since the CDR3 does not end with the conserved phenylalanine or tryptophan, this likely comes from a read error. TCRB libraries were constructed from RNA through three rounds of nested multiplex PCR following a modified ARM-PCR protocol with multiple V-beta primers and a C-beta primer. ProtoScript II Reverse Transcriptase and a C-beta primer were used to synthesize TCRB-specific cDNA from around 0.48 ug total RNA. No unique molecular identifiers were described for the TCRB libraries. In the third PCR, barcodes and adapters were added over around 25 cycles using Deep VentR (exo-) polymerase, and bands of 250-500 bp were then gel purified. TCRB libraries were sequenced on an Illumina HiSeq 2500 with 250 bp paired-end reads. The original pipeline was this. Reads were cleaned with Trimmomatic, merged with FLASH, assigned V, D and J segments with MiGEC, and analyzed with VDJtools. Repertoire diversity was measured using the Shannon-Wiener diversity index, which was calculated with VDJtools. TCRdb reran the public reads through fastp at Q25 and MiXCR, keeping productive beta chains. For every CDR3 protein sequence, its rows merge into one entry that carries the most common genes and DNA. Here the V and J calls rest on TCRdb's processing, not on the authors' analysis. A total of about 15,000 distinct CDR3 sequences appear in this sample, roughly two thirds of them only once. The top ten clonotypes cover approximately 40% of the sample.

The sample consisted of brain tumor tissue. In this chain, TRBV12-3 or TRBV12-4 is recombined with TRBJ1-6; the D gene remains uncertain. The clonotype comes from a male donor with glioblastoma. CDR3 sequence: CASSHFRRSPLHL. The bases are TGTGCCAGCAGCCACTTCAGGAGGTCACCTCTCCACTTG.